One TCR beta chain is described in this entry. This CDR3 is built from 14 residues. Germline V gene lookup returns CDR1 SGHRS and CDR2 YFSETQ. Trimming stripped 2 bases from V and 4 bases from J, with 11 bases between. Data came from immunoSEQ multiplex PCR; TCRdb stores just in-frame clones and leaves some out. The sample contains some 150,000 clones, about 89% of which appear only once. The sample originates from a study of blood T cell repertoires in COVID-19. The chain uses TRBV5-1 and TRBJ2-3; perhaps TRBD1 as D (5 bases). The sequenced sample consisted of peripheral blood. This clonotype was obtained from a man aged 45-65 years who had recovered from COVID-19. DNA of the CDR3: TGCGCCAGCAGCTTTTCAGGGTCGCCAGATACGCAGTATTTT. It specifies CASSFSGSPDTQYF.